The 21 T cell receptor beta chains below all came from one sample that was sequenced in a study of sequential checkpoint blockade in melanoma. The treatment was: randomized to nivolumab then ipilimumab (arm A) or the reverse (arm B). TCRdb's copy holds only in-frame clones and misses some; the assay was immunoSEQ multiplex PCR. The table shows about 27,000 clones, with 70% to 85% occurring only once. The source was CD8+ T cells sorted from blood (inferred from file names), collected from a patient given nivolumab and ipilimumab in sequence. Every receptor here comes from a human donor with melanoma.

Here the CDR3 DNA reads TGTGCCAGCAGTCTGACTAGCGGGGGGACCTCCTACGAGCAGTACTTC. Encoded protein: CASSLTSGGTSYEQYF. The rearrangement links TRBV2 to TRBJ2-7; 13 bases fit TRBD2. The CDR3 totals 16 residues. Looked up from germline, CDR1 is SNHLY and CDR2 is FYNNEI. Trimming removed 5 bases from V and 0 bases from J; junction bases left unmatched: 4. The whole variable domain, remainder taken from reference TRBV2 and TRBJ2-7, is EPEVTQTPSHQVTQMGQEVILRCVPISNHLYFYWYRQILGQKVEFLVSFYNNEISEKSEIFDDQFSVERPDGSNFTLKIRSTKLEDSAMYFCASSLTSGGTSYEQYFGPGTRLTVT.

CDR3 bases: TGCGCCAGCAGCCAAGATGCGGGGGTCGGGGAGCTGTTTTTT. Residues: CASSQDAGVGELFF. The rearrangement uses TRBV4-1 and TRBJ2-2, with 7 nucleotides matching TRBD2. V dropped 0 bases and J dropped 7; count of bases not matched to a gene: 2. The CDR3 is made up of 14 amino acids. Germline CDR1 MGHRA, CDR2 YSYEKL.

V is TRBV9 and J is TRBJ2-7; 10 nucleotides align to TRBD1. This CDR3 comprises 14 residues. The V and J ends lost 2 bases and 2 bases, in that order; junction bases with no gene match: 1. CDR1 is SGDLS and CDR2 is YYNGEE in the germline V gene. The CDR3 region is CASSVGTGAYEQYF. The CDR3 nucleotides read TGTGCCAGCAGCGTGGGGACAGGGGCCTACGAGCAGTACTTC.

CDR3 bases: TGCGCCAGCAGCTTGTCAGGGCCCCCTGAAGCTTTCTTT. Amino acids: CASSLSGPPEAFF. The gene calls are TRBV5-1 and TRBJ1-1; D may be TRBD1 (5 bases). The length of the CDR3 is 13 residues. Deletions cut 1 base from V and 6 bases from J, with 10 bases between. Per germline, CDR1 SGHRS and CDR2 YFSETQ.

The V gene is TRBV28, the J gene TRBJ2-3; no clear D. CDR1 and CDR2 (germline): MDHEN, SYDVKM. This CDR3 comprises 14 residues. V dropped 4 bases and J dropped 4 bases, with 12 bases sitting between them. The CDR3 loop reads CASSYLHGSDTQYF. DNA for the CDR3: TGTGCCAGCAGTTACCTACACGGGTCAGATACGCAGTATTTT.

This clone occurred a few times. The CDR3 here is CASTNGGFDTQYF. In DNA, the CDR3 is TGCGCCAGCACCAACGGGGGGTTTGATACGCAGTATTTT. V usage is TRBV10-2 and J usage is TRBJ2-3; 7 positions match TRBD2. Germline trimming cut 7 bases from V and 6 bases from J; bases unmatched to any gene: 7. Per the germline V gene, CDR1 is WSHSY and CDR2 is SAAADI. The CDR3 sequence is 13 residues long.

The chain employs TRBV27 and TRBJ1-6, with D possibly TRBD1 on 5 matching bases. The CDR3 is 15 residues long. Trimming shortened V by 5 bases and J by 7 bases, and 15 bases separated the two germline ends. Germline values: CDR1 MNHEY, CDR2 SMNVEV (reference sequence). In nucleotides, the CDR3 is TGTGCCAGCAGTCTCCAGGGTTTAGACAATTCACCCCTCCACTTT. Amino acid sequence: CASSLQGLDNSPLHF.

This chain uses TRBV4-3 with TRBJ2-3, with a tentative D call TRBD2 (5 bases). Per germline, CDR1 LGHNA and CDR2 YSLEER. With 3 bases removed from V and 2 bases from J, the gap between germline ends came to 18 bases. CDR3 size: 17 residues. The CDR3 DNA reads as TGCGCCAGCAGCCATGCTTCCGGTAGCGAGTACACAGATACGCAGTATTTT. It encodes CASSHASGSEYTDTQYF.

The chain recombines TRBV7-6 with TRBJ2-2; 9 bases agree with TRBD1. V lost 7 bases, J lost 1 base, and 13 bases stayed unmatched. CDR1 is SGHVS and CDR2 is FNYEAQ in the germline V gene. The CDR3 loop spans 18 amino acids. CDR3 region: CASKLGAQGAMNTGELFF. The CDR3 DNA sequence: TGTGCCAGCAAGTTAGGGGCACAGGGGGCAATGAACACCGGGGAGCTGTTTTTT. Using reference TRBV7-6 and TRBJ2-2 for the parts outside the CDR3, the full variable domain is GAGVSQSPRYKVTKRGQDVALRCDPISGHVSLYWYRQALGQGPEFLTYFNYEAQQDKSGLPNDRFSAERPEGSISTLTIQRTEQRDSAMYRCASKLGAQGAMNTGELFFGEGSRLTVL.

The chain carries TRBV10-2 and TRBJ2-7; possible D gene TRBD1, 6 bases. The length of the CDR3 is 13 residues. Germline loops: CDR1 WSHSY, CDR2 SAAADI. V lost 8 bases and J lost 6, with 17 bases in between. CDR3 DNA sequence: TGCGCCAGCGGCCGGGACACTGTAACCGAGCAGTACTTC. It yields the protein CASGRDTVTEQYF.

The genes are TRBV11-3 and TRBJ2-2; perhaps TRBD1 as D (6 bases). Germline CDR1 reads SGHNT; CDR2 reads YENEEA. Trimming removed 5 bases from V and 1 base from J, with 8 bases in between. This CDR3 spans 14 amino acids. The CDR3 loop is CASSEDRNTGELFF. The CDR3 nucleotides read TGTGCCAGCAGCGAGGACAGGAACACCGGGGAGCTGTTTTTT.

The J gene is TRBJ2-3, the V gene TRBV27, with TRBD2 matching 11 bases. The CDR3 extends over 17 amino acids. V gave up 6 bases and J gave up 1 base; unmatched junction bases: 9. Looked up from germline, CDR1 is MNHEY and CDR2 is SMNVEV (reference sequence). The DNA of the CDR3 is TGTGCCAGCAGGCTAGCGGGGGGTATGATGGGCACAGATACGCAGTATTTT. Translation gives CASRLAGGMMGTDTQYF.

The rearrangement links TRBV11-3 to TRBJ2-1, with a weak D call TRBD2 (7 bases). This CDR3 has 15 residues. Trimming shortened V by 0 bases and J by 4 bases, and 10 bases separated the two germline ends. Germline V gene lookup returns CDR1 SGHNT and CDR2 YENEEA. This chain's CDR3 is CASSLDGGRYNEQFF. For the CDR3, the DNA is TGTGCCAGCAGCTTAGACGGGGGGCGTTACAATGAGCAGTTCTTC. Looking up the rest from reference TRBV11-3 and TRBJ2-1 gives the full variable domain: EAGVVQSPRYKIIEKKQPVAFWCNPISGHNTLYWYLQNLGQGPELLIRYENEEAVDDSQLPKDRFSAERLKGVDSTLKIQPAELGDSAVYLCASSLDGGRYNEQFFGPGTRLTVL.

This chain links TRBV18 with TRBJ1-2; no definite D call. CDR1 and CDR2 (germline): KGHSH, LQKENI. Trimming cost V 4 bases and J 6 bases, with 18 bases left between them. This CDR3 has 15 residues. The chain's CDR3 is CASSLGASRNDGYTF. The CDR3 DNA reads TGTGCCAGCTCACTAGGTGCGAGCAGGAACGATGGCTACACCTTC.

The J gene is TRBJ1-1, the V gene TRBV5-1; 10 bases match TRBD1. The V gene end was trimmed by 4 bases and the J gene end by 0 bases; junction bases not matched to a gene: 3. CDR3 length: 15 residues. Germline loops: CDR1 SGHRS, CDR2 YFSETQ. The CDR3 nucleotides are TGCGCCAGCAGCCCGGACAGGGGGTTGAACACTGAAGCTTTCTTT. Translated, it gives CASSPDRGLNTEAFF.

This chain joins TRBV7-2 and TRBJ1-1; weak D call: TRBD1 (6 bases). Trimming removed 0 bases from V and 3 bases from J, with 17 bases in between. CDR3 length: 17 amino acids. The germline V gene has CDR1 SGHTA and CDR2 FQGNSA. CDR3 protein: CASSLAHWEGVDTEAFF. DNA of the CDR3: TGTGCCAGCAGCTTAGCGCATTGGGAGGGGGTGGACACTGAAGCTTTCTTT.

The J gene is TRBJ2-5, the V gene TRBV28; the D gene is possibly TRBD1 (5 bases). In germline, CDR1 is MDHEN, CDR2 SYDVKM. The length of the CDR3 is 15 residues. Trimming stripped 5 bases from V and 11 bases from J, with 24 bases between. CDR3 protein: CASSEIRGDPTEQYF. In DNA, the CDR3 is TGTGCCAGCAGTGAAATTAGGGGCGATCCTACTGAGCAGTACTTC.

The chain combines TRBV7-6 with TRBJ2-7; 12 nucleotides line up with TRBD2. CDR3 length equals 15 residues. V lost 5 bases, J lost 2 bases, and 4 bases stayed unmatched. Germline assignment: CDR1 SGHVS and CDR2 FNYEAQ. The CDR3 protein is CASSPRTSGAYEQYF. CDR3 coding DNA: TGTGCCAGCAGCCCCCGGACTAGCGGGGCCTACGAGCAGTACTTC. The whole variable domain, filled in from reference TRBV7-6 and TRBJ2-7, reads GAGVSQSPRYKVTKRGQDVALRCDPISGHVSLYWYRQALGQGPEFLTYFNYEAQQDKSGLPNDRFSAERPEGSISTLTIQRTEQRDSAMYRCASSPRTSGAYEQYFGPGTRLTVT.

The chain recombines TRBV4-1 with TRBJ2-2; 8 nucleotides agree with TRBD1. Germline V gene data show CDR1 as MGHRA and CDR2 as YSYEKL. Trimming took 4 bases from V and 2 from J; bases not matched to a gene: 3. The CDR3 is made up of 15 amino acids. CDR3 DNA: TGCGCCAGCAGCCCGGACAGGGAAAACACCGGGGAGCTGTTTTTT. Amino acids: CASSPDRENTGELFF.

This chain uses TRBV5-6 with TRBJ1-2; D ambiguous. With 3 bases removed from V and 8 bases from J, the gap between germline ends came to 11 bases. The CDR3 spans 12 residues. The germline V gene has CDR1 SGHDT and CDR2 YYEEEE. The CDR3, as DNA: TGTGCCAGCAGCTCCCAACCGGGGGGCTACACCTTC. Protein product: CASSSQPGGYTF.

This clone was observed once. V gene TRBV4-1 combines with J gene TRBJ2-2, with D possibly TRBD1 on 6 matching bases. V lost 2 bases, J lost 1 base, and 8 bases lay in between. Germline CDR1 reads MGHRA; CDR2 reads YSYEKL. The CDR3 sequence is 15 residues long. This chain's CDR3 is CASSQPGQNTGELFF. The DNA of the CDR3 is TGCGCCAGCAGCCAACCGGGACAGAACACCGGGGAGCTGTTTTTT.